The TCR beta chain described here comes from a study of CD8 T cells in Susac syndrome. CDR3 length: 14 residues. Germline CDR1 reads LGHDT; CDR2 reads YNNKEL (reference sequence). Losses at the gene ends were 5 bases for V and 7 bases for J; bases not matched to a gene: 10. Random hexamers served to reverse transcribe roughly 0.5 to 1 ug RNA. TCRdb reanalysed the immunoSEQ multiplex PCR reads using MiXCR and keeps one entry per CDR3 protein. The table lists about 83,000 distinct CDR3 sequences, approximately 95% of them singletons. The sequence was collected from a human donor with Susac syndrome. This chain joins TRBV3-1 and TRBJ2-7; 8 positions agree with TRBD2. The sample consisted of CD8+ T cells from PBMCs. CDR3 amino acids: CASSYSGAPGEQYF. The DNA of the CDR3 is TGTGCCAGCAGCTATAGCGGGGCCCCTGGTGAGCAGTACTTC.